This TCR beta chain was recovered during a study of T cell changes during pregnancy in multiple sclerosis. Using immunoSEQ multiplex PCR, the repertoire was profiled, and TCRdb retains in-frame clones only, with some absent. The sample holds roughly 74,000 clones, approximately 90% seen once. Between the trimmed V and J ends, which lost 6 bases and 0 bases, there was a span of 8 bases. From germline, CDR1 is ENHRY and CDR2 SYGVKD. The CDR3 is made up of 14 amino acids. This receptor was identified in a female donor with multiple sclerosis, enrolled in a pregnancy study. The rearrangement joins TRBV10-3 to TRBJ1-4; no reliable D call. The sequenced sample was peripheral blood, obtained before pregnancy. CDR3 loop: CAISLSATNEKLFF. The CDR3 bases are TGTGCCATCAGCCTCAGTGCAACTAATGAAAAACTGTTTTTT.